This T cell receptor (beta chain) is from a study of blood T cell repertoires in COVID-19. Repertoires were generated with immunoSEQ multiplex PCR, while TCRdb's copy carries only in-frame clones and drops some. The sample carries roughly 290,000 clones, around 85% recorded once. The germline V gene encodes CDR1 SGHRS and CDR2 YFSETQ. The CDR3 covers 15 residues. Trimming pared 0 bases from V and 10 bases from J, leaving 16 bases between. The TCR was taken from a woman aged 35 to 49 who had recovered from COVID-19. Sequencing was done on a sample of PBMCs or T cells enriched from blood (not recorded which). The V gene is TRBV5-1, the J gene TRBJ2-2, with TRBD1 as a possible D gene (6 bases). CDR3 sequence reads: CASSLDQGSRAELFF. The CDR3 DNA reads TGCGCCAGCAGCTTGGACCAGGGGAGTAGGGCGGAGCTGTTTTTT.